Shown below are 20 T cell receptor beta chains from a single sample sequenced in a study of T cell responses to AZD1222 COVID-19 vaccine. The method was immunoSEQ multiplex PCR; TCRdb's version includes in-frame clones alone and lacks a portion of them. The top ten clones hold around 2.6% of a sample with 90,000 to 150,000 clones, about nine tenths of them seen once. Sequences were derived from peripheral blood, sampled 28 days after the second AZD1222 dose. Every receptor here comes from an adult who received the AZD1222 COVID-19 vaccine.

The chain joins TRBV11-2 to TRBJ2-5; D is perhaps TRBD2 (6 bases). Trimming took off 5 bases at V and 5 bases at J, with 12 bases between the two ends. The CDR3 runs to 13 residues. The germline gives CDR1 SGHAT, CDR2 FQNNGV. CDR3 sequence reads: CASSRGVVETQYF. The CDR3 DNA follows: TGTGCCAGCAGCCGCGGGGTAGTGGAGACCCAGTACTTC.

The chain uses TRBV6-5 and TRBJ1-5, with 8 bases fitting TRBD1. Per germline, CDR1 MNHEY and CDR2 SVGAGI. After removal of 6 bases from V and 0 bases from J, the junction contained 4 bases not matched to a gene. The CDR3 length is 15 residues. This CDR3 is CASSRDRGSNQPQHF. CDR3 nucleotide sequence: TGTGCCAGCAGCCGCGACAGGGGTAGCAATCAGCCCCAGCATTTT.

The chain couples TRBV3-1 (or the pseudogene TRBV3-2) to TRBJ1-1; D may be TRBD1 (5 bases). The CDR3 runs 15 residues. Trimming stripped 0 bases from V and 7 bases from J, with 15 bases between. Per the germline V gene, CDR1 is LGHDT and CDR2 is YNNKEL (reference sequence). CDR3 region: CASSQEGSKRGEAFF. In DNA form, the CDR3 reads TGTGCCAGCAGCCAAGAGGGCAGTAAAAGGGGTGAAGCTTTCTTT.

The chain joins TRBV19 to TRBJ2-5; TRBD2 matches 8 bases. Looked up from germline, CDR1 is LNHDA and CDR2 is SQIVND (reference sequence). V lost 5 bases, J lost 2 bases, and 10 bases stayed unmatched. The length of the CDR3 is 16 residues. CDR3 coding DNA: TGTGCCAGTAGTGACCCGGGGGGGCCTAAACAAGAGACCCAGTACTTC. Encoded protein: CASSDPGGPKQETQYF. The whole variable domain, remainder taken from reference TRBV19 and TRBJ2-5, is DGGITQSPKYLFRKEGQNVTLSCEQNLNHDAMYWYRQDPGQGLRLIYYSQIVNDFQKGDIAEGYSVSREKKESFPLTVTSAQKNPTAFYLCASSDPGGPKQETQYFGPGTRLLVL.

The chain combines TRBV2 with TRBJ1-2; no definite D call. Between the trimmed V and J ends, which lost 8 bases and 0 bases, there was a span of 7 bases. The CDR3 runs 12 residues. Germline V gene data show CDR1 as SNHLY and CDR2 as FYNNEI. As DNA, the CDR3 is TGTGCCAGCGGAGGAGCTAACTATGGCTACACCTTC. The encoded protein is CASGGANYGYTF.

This CDR3 reads CASNHPAPGLGSEAFF. CDR3 in DNA: TGTGCCAGTAACCACCCCGCTCCAGGGCTAGGGAGTGAAGCTTTCTTT. The chain combines TRBV19 with TRBJ1-1, with D possibly matching TRBD1 (5 bases). The germline V and J ends were trimmed by 7 bases and 7 bases, with 25 bases remaining between them. This CDR3 spans 16 amino acids. Per the germline V gene, CDR1 is LNHDA and CDR2 is SQIVND (reference sequence).

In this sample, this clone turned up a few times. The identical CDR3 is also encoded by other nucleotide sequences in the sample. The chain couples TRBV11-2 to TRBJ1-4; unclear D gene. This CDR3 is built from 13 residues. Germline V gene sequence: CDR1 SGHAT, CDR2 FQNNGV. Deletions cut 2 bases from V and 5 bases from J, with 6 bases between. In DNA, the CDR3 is TGTGCCAGCAGCTTAAGCAGAAATGAAAAACTGTTTTTT. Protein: CASSLSRNEKLFF. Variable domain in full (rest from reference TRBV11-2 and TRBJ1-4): EAGVAQSPRYKIIEKRQSVAFWCNPISGHATLYWYQQILGQGPKLLIQFQNNGVVDDSQLPKDRFSAERLKGVDSTLKIQPAKLEDSAVYLCASSLSRNEKLFFGSGTQLSVL.

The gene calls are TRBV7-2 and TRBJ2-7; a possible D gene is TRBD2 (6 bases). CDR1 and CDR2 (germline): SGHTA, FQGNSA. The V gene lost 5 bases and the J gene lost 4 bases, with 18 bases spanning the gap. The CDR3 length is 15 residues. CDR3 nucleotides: TGTGCCAGCAGCGAAGGAGGGTCTCTCTTTTACGAGCAGTACTTC. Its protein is CASSEGGSLFYEQYF.

The CDR3, as DNA: TGCGCCAGCAGCGGGGATCCGCCGCAGAATACGCAGTATTTT. The encoded protein is CASSGDPPQNTQYF. The rearrangement links TRBV5-1 to TRBJ2-3; D not resolved. The CDR3 spans 14 residues. The germline gives CDR1 SGHRS, CDR2 YFSETQ. The V end was cut by 4 bases, the J end by 7 bases, with 16 bases between.

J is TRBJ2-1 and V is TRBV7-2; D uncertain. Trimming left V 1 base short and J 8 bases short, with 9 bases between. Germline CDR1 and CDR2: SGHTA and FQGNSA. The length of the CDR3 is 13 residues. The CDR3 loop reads CASSLGGKYEQFF. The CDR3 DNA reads TGTGCCAGCAGCTTAGGTGGGAAGTATGAGCAGTTCTTC.

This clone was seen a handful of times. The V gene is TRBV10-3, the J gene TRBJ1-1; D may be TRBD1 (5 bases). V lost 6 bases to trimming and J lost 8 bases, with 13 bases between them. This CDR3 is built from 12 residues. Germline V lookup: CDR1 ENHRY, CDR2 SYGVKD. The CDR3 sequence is CAISHDSSEAFF. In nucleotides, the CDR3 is TGTGCCATCAGCCACGACAGTTCCGAAGCTTTCTTT.

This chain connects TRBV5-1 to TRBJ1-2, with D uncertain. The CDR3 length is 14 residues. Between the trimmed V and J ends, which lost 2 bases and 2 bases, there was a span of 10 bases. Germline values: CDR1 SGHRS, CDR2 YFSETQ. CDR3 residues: CASSFRQRNYGYTF. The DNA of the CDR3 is TGCGCCAGCAGCTTTAGGCAGAGAAACTATGGCTACACCTTC.

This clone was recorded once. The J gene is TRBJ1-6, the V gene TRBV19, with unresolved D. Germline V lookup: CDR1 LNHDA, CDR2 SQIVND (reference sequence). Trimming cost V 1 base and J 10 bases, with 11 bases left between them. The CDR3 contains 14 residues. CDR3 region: CASSIGGEGSPLHF. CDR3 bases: TGTGCCAGTAGTATAGGCGGGGAAGGCTCACCCCTCCACTTT.

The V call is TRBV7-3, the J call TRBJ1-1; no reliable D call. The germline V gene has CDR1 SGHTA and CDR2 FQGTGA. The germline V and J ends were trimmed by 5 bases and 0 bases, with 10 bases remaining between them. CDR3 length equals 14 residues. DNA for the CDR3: TGTGCCAGCAGCAGGGAGGGCTTGAACACTGAAGCTTTCTTT. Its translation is CASSREGLNTEAFF.

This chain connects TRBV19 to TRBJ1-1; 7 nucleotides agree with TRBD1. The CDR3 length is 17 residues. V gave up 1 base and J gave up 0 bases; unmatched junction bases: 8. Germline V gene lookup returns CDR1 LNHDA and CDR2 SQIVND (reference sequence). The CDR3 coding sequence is TGTGCCAGTAGTATAGGTTTCTCGGACAGGATGAACACTGAAGCTTTCTTT. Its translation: CASSIGFSDRMNTEAFF.

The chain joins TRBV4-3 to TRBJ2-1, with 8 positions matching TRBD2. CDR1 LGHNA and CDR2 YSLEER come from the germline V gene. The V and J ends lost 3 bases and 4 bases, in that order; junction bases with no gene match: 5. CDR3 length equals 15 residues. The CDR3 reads CASSQSGGGYNEQFF. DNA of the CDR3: TGCGCCAGCAGCCAGAGCGGGGGCGGGTACAATGAGCAGTTCTTC.

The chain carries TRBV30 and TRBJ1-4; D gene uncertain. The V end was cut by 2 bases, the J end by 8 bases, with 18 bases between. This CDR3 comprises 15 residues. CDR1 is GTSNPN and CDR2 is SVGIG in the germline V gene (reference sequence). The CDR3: CAWSPTRGFGEKLFF. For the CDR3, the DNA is TGTGCCTGGAGTCCAACCCGAGGTTTTGGGGAAAAACTGTTTTTT. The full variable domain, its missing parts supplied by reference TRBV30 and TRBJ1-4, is SQTIHQWPATLVQPVGSPLSLECTVEGTSNPNLYWYRQAAGRGLQLLFYSVGIGQISSEVPQNLSASRPQDRQFILSSKKLLLSDSGFYLCAWSPTRGFGEKLFFGSGTQLSVL.

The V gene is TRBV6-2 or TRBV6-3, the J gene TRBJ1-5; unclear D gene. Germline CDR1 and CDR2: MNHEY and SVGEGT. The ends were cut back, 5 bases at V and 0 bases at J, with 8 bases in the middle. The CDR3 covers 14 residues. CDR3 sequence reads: CASSPVSSNQPQHF. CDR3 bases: TGTGCCAGCAGTCCGGTCAGTAGCAATCAGCCCCAGCATTTT.

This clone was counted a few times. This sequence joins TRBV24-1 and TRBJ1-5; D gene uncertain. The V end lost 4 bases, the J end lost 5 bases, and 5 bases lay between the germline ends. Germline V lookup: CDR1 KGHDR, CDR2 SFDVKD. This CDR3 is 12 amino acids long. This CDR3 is CATSDPDQPQHF. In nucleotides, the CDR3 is TGTGCCACCAGTGACCCTGATCAGCCCCAGCATTTT.

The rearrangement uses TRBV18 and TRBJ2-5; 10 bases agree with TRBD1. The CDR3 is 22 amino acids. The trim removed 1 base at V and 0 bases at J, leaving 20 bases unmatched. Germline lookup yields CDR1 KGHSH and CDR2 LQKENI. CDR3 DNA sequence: TGTGCCAGCTCACCACTGAGGTCGCGGGACAGGGGCGGACGCCGACACCAAGAGACCCAGTACTTC. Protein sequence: CASSPLRSRDRGGRRHQETQYF.